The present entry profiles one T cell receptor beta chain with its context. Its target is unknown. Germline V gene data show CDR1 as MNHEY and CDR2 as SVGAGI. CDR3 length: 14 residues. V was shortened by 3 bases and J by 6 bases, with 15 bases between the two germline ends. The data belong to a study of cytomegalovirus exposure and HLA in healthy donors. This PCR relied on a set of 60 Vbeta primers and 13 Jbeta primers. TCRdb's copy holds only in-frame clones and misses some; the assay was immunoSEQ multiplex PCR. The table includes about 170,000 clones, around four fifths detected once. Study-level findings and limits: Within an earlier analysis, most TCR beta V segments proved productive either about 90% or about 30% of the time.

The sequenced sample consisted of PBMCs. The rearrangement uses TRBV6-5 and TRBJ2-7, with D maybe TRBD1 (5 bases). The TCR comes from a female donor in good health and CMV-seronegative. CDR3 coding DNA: TGTGCCAGCAGTTATTCAGGGATGGTGGGCGAGCAGTACTTC. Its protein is CASSYSGMVGEQYF.